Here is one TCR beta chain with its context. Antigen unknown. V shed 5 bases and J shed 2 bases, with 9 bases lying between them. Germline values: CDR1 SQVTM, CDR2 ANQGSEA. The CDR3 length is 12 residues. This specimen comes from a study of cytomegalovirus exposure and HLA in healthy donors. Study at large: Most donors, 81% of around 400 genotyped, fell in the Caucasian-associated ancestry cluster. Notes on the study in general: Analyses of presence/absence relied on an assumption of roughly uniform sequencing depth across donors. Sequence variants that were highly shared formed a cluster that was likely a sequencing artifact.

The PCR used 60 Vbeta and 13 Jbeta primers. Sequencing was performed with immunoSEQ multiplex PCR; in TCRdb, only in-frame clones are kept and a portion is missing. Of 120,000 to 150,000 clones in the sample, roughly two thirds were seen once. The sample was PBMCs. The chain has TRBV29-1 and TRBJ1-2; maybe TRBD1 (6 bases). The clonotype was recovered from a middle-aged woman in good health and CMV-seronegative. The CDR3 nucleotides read TGCAGCGTTCGGGACACCAACTATGGCTACACCTTC. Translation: CSVRDTNYGYTF.